These 23 T cell receptor beta chains were sequenced from one sample in a study of T cell responses to AZD1222 COVID-19 vaccine. TCRdb's table, derived via immunoSEQ multiplex PCR, lists solely in-frame clones and lacks some. The sample holds around 130,000 clones, about 89% seen once. The sample in question was peripheral blood, obtained 28 days after the second dose of the MenACWY control vaccine. The receptors shown here come from an adult who received the MenACWY meningococcal vaccine as a control.

The gene calls are TRBV5-6 and TRBJ1-5, with TRBD1 identical over 8 bases. In germline, CDR1 is SGHDT, CDR2 YYEEEE. This CDR3 spans 15 amino acids. V shed 1 base and J 7 bases; nucleotides not matched to a gene: 7. CDR3 in amino acids: CASSLLGQGGQPQHF. For the CDR3, the DNA is TGTGCCAGCAGCTTGTTAGGACAGGGCGGACAGCCCCAGCATTTT.

This clone was detected only once. This chain uses TRBV24-1 with TRBJ2-3, with 9 nucleotides matching TRBD1. The CDR3 loop spans 16 amino acids. CDR1 is KGHDR and CDR2 is SFDVKD in the germline V gene. The junction had 5 bases not matched to a gene; V was cut back by 1 base and J by 4 bases. The CDR3 sequence is CATSDFGTGLADTQYF. CDR3 in DNA: TGTGCCACCAGTGATTTCGGGACAGGGTTAGCAGATACGCAGTATTTT.

This clone was seen a single time. V is TRBV2 and J is TRBJ1-5; D is ambiguous. Per the germline V gene, CDR1 is SNHLY and CDR2 is FYNNEI. The CDR3 extends over 15 amino acids. V dropped 3 bases and J dropped 0 bases, with 9 bases sitting between them. The CDR3: CASSDSGYSNQPQHF. CDR3 sequence (DNA): TGTGCCAGCAGTGACTCGGGGTATAGCAATCAGCCCCAGCATTTT.

The rearrangement links TRBV12-3 or TRBV12-4 to TRBJ1-1; possibly TRBD1 for D (6 bases). This CDR3 region has 13 residues. V lost 8 bases and J 7 bases, leaving 17 bases between the germline ends. CDR3: CASRPSGAGEAFF. The CDR3, as DNA: TGTGCCAGCCGTCCCTCGGGGGCAGGTGAAGCTTTCTTT.

The genes are TRBV3-1 (or the pseudogene TRBV3-2) and TRBJ1-2; D is ambiguous. The CDR3 runs 14 residues. Germline assignment: CDR1 LGHDT and CDR2 YNNKEL (reference sequence). V lost 1 base and J 7 bases, leaving 13 bases between the germline ends. This chain's CDR3 is CASSQVGQAGGYTF. The CDR3 DNA reads as TGTGCCAGCAGCCAAGTTGGGCAGGCTGGTGGCTACACCTTC.

This clone was recorded once. The chain combines TRBV19 with TRBJ2-1, with D perhaps TRBD2 (5 bases). The CDR3 consists of 15 residues. V shed 6 bases and J shed 7 bases, with 19 bases lying between them. CDR1 is LNHDA and CDR2 is SQIVND in the germline V gene (reference sequence). Here the CDR3 reads CASRVRVNTGNEQFF. The CDR3 DNA reads TGTGCCAGTAGGGTTAGGGTCAACACGGGGAATGAGCAGTTCTTC.

V gene TRBV7-3 combines with J gene TRBJ2-3; D perhaps matches TRBD1 (6 bases). Germline V gives CDR1 SGHTA, CDR2 FQGTGA. V shed 0 bases and J shed 1 base, with 11 bases lying between them. The CDR3 sequence is 16 residues long. Written as DNA, the CDR3 is TGTGCCAGCAGCTTAACCGCAGGGGTGGGCACAGATACGCAGTATTTT. Translated, it gives CASSLTAGVGTDTQYF.

V and J are TRBV7-9 and TRBJ2-1; possible D gene TRBD2, 6 bases. Looked up from germline, CDR1 is SEHNR and CDR2 is FQNEAQ (reference sequence). This CDR3 contains 15 residues. Trimming took 7 bases from V and 5 from J, leaving 18 bases between them. The CDR3 here is CASIPWGTGNNEQFF. CDR3 sequence (DNA): TGTGCCAGCATCCCATGGGGGACTGGCAACAATGAGCAGTTCTTC.

The chain has TRBV19 and TRBJ1-5, with 7 bases matching TRBD1. The CDR3 length is 16 residues. Germline trimming cut 7 bases from V and 0 bases from J; bases unmatched to any gene: 9. Germline CDR1 is LNHDA and CDR2 is SQIVND (reference sequence). The CDR3 DNA reads as TGTGCCAGTAAGACAGGGACGGGCTATAGCAATCAGCCCCAGCATTTT. Translating gives CASKTGTGYSNQPQHF.

This clone showed up just once. The chain recombines TRBV7-2 with TRBJ1-2; D gene ambiguous. The CDR3 runs to 16 residues. Between the trimmed V and J ends, which lost 0 bases and 3 bases, there was a span of 14 bases. CDR1 is SGHTA, CDR2 FQGNSA, per germline. CDR3 amino acids: CASSLAGISAHYGYTF. CDR3 coding DNA: TGTGCCAGCAGCTTAGCGGGTATCTCAGCCCACTATGGCTACACCTTC.

The chain uses TRBV12-3 or TRBV12-4 and TRBJ1-4; D gene unclear. V was trimmed by 3 bases and J by 5 bases, leaving 7 bases between them. The CDR3 covers 13 residues. The CDR3 DNA reads as TGTGCCAGCAGTTTTTCGGCAAATGAAAAACTGTTTTTT. It codes for CASSFSANEKLFF.

The chain links TRBV6-5 to TRBJ2-1, with D perhaps matching TRBD1 (6 bases). This CDR3 spans 14 amino acids. Germline loops: CDR1 MNHEY, CDR2 SVGAGI. V lost 6 bases, J lost 4 bases, and 13 bases lay in between. The CDR3 region has the DNA TGTGCCAGCAGGCCTGGACAGAGGTACAATGAGCAGTTCTTC. As protein: CASRPGQRYNEQFF.

V is TRBV5-6 and J is TRBJ2-7, with D maybe TRBD1 (5 bases). V lost 4 bases and J lost 3, with 8 bases in between. This CDR3 region has 12 residues. The germline V gene encodes CDR1 SGHDT and CDR2 YYEEEE. CDR3 sequence reads: CASSNQGYEQYF. The CDR3 coding sequence is TGTGCCAGCAGCAACCAGGGCTACGAGCAGTACTTC.

The genes are TRBV9 and TRBJ2-2, with 13 bases lining up with TRBD2. Trimming at V came to 4 bases and at J to 5 bases, leaving 11 bases not matched to a gene. CDR3 length: 18 amino acids. Per germline, CDR1 SGDLS and CDR2 YYNGEE. The CDR3 loop is CASSPHPGLAGDTGELFF. The CDR3 DNA reads TGTGCCAGCAGCCCCCACCCCGGACTAGCGGGAGATACCGGGGAGCTGTTTTTT.

This sequence joins TRBV11-2 and TRBJ2-7; D is undetermined. Germline CDR1 is SGHAT and CDR2 is FQNNGV. CDR3 size: 15 residues. Trimming removed 2 bases from V and 2 bases from J, with 13 bases in between. The CDR3 DNA sequence: TGTGCCAGCAGCTTAAGGGCAGCCATTACCTACGAGCAGTACTTC. Its protein product is CASSLRAAITYEQYF.

The J gene is TRBJ2-4, the V gene TRBV9; D is perhaps TRBD1 or TRBD2 (6 bases each). V was pared by 5 bases and J by 3 bases, with 18 bases between. The germline CDR1 and CDR2 sequences are SGDLS and YYNGEE. This CDR3 is built from 16 residues. The CDR3 sequence: CASSLSGGGHKNIQYF. The CDR3 DNA sequence: TGTGCCAGCAGTCTTAGCGGAGGGGGACACAAAAACATTCAGTACTTC.

The rearrangement joins TRBV28 to TRBJ2-4, with D perhaps TRBD2 (6 bases). The V end lost 6 bases, the J end lost 1 base, and 16 bases lay between the germline ends. CDR3 length equals 16 residues. Germline V gene data show CDR1 as MDHEN and CDR2 as SYDVKM. The CDR3 reads CASSLVEGGAKNIQYF. DNA of the CDR3: TGTGCCAGCAGCTTGGTTGAGGGAGGTGCCAAAAACATTCAGTACTTC. The entire variable domain, with the rest obtained from reference TRBV28 and TRBJ2-4, is as follows: DVKVTQSSRYLVKRTGEKVFLECVQDMDHENMFWYRQDPGLGLRLIYFSYDVKMKEKGDIPEGYSVSREKKERFSLILESASTNQTSMYLCASSLVEGGAKNIQYFGAGTRLSVL.

The V gene is TRBV19, the J gene TRBJ2-1; 10 nucleotides align to TRBD2. The V and J ends lost 9 bases and 0 bases, in that order; junction bases with no gene match: 5. This CDR3 region has 15 residues. CDR1 is LNHDA, CDR2 SQIVND, per germline (reference sequence). CDR3 loop: CASQRGGRSYNEQFF. DNA for the CDR3: TGTGCCAGCCAGCGGGGGGGCCGCTCCTACAATGAGCAGTTCTTC.

The rearrangement joins TRBV5-4 to TRBJ2-2; D is perhaps TRBD2 (5 bases). V lost 5 bases and J lost 1, with 6 bases in between. This CDR3 is 13 amino acids long. The germline V gene has CDR1 SGHNT and CDR2 YYREEE (reference sequence). The CDR3 DNA follows: TGTGCCAGCAGTCGGGAGAACACCGGGGAGCTGTTTTTT. This encodes CASSRENTGELFF.

This chain uses TRBV18 with TRBJ1-1, with 7 nucleotides matching TRBD1. The CDR3 runs 16 residues. CDR1 and CDR2 from the germline V gene are KGHSH and LQKENI. V shed 4 bases and J 4 bases; nucleotides not matched to a gene: 12. The CDR3 here is CASSHASTGSRTEAFF. In DNA form, the CDR3 reads TGTGCCAGCTCACACGCGTCGACAGGGAGCCGCACTGAAGCTTTCTTT.

The chain has TRBV25-1 and TRBJ2-5, with 8 bases fitting TRBD1. Losses at the gene ends were 5 bases for V and 4 bases for J; bases not matched to a gene: 9. CDR3 length: 15 amino acids. Germline assignment: CDR1 MGHDK and CDR2 SYGVNS. CDR3 sequence reads: CASSPWGQGAETQYF. The DNA of the CDR3 is TGTGCCAGCAGTCCATGGGGGCAGGGGGCAGAGACCCAGTACTTC.

This chain connects TRBV27 to TRBJ1-1; tentative D call: TRBD1 (6 bases). The CDR3 spans 14 residues. Germline values: CDR1 MNHEY, CDR2 SMNVEV (reference sequence). The V end lost 6 bases, the J end lost 0 bases, and 11 bases lay between the germline ends. CDR3 amino acids: CASRYRALNTEAFF. CDR3 nucleotides: TGTGCCAGCAGATACAGGGCCCTGAACACTGAAGCTTTCTTT.

The chain uses TRBV7-8 and TRBJ1-1; TRBD1 matches at 9 bases. The length of the CDR3 is 15 residues. Germline V CDR1 and CDR2: SGHVS, FQNEAQ. V was pared by 5 bases and J by 5 bases, with 9 bases of the junction left unmatched. Here the CDR3 DNA reads TGTGCCAGCAGCCCCCGGACAGGGGTAAATACTGAAGCTTTCTTT. The encoded protein is CASSPRTGVNTEAFF.